This T cell receptor beta chain was sequenced in a study of blood T cell repertoires in COVID-19. Looking at the study overall: Some COVID-19 samples were acute and others convalescent; all came from the United States, Italy and Spain. PBMCs, B-cell-depleted T cells, or T cells were the source of the cDNA or gDNA that made up the material.

Losses at the gene ends were 1 base for V and 3 bases for J; bases not matched to a gene: 4. The length of the CDR3 is 16 residues. Germline V lookup: CDR1 LGHNA, CDR2 YSLEER. Source study methods: Amplification from reference gene primers served as the basis for estimated nucleated cell counts. Produced via immunoSEQ multiplex PCR; TCRdb's table is partial and in-frame only. That table is the source of V, J and clone size, and D and trimming were worked out from the DNA. The table has some 200,000 clones, 84% seen once. The chain employs TRBV4-3 and TRBJ2-7, with 12 positions matching TRBD2. The sample consisted of peripheral blood. This clonotype originated in a woman aged 60-70 years who had recovered from COVID-19. The CDR3 here is CASSQARTSGVYEQYF. DNA for the CDR3: TGCGCCAGCAGCCAAGCGAGGACTAGCGGGGTCTACGAGCAGTACTTC.